The 26 T cell receptor beta chains given below trace back to one sample, sequenced in a study of T cell repertoires in ileal Crohn's disease. Sequencing was performed with immunoSEQ multiplex PCR; in TCRdb, only in-frame clones are kept and a portion is missing. The sample yields about 2,500 clones, less than 95% seen once. Sequenced sample: ileal tissue. These receptors originate from an adult with Crohn's disease.

The V call is TRBV19, the J call TRBJ2-5; 13 nucleotides line up with TRBD2. Germline lookup yields CDR1 LNHDA and CDR2 SQIVND (reference sequence). Germline trimming cut 3 bases from V and 5 bases from J; bases unmatched to any gene: 9. This CDR3 spans 17 amino acids. This CDR3 reads CASSIGLAGVRRETQYF. The CDR3 DNA reads as TGTGCCAGTAGTATCGGACTAGCGGGAGTTAGGCGGGAGACCCAGTACTTC.

The V call is TRBV7-6, the J call TRBJ1-6; TRBD1 might be the D (6 bases). V lost 2 bases and J 7 bases, leaving 12 bases between the germline ends. The germline V gene encodes CDR1 SGHVS and CDR2 FNYEAQ. The CDR3 covers 15 residues. The CDR3 sequence is CASSLKQGGNSPLHF. The CDR3 region has the DNA TGTGCCAGCAGCTTAAAACAGGGTGGGAATTCACCCCTCCACTTT.

CDR3 sequence (DNA): TGTGCCTGGCTAATGAACACTGAAGCTTTCTTT. Its translation is CAWLMNTEAFF. The V call is TRBV30, the J call TRBJ1-1; no clear D. The germline V gene encodes CDR1 GTSNPN and CDR2 SVGIG (reference sequence). The CDR3 contains 11 residues. The ends were cut back, 5 bases at V and 0 bases at J, with 4 bases in the middle. Together with reference TRBV30 and TRBJ1-1, the CDR3 gives the full variable domain: SQTIHQWPATLVQPVGSPLSLECTVEGTSNPNLYWYRQAAGRGLQLLFYSVGIGQISSEVPQNLSASRPQDRQFILSSKKLLLSDSGFYLCAWLMNTEAFFGQGTRLTVV.

V and J are TRBV20-1 and TRBJ1-2; TRBD1 aligns across 10 bases. Germline V gene sequence: CDR1 DFQATT, CDR2 SNEGSKA (reference sequence). This CDR3 comprises 10 residues. V shed 6 bases and J 10 bases; nucleotides not matched to a gene: 2. The CDR3 DNA follows: TGCAGTGCGGACAGGGGGGACTACACCTTC. This gives the protein CSADRGDYTF.

V gene TRBV10-1 combines with J gene TRBJ2-3; 10 positions match TRBD1. The germline V gene encodes CDR1 WNHNN and CDR2 SYGVQD (reference sequence). The CDR3 extends over 15 amino acids. Unmatched junction bases numbered 7, after V lost 7 bases and J lost 3 bases. The CDR3 reads CASTLRDRGTDTQYF. The CDR3 nucleotides are TGCGCCAGCACCCTCCGGGACAGGGGAACAGATACGCAGTATTTT.

This chain links TRBV28 with TRBJ1-6; D remains unclear. The CDR3 spans 12 residues. Germline V gene lookup returns CDR1 MDHEN and CDR2 SYDVKM. Trimming pared 4 bases from V and 8 bases from J, leaving 6 bases between. CDR3 residues: CASSSRDSPLHF. In DNA form, the CDR3 reads TGTGCCAGCAGTTCCCGGGATTCACCCCTCCACTTT.

The J gene is TRBJ2-3, the V gene TRBV5-1; 8 bases line up with TRBD2. The germline gives CDR1 SGHRS, CDR2 YFSETQ. The CDR3 runs 16 residues. J was trimmed by 5 bases and V by 4 bases; bases with no gene match: 12. CDR3 coding DNA: TGCGCCAGCAGCCCCGCCGGGACTAGGGGGGTAGATACGCAGTATTTT. It yields the protein CASSPAGTRGVDTQYF.

Points on this clone: An end of the junction does not agree with germline; a read error may underlie this. V gene TRBV28 combines with J gene TRBJ1-1; tentative D call: TRBD1 (6 bases). The CDR3 runs 16 residues. Germline V CDR1 and CDR2: MDHEN, SYDVKM. In nucleotides, the CDR3 is TGTGCCAGCAGTCCGTCGACACAGGGTGAGAACACTGAAGCTTCCTTT. Residues: CASSPSTQGENTEASF. The full variable domain, in which reference TRBV28 and TRBJ1-1 provide the parts outside the CDR3, is DVKVTQSSRYLVKRTGEKVFLECVQDMDHENMFWYRQDPGLGLRLIYFSYDVKMKEKGDIPEGYSVSREKKERFSLILESASTNQTSMYLCASSPSTQGENTEASFGQGTRLTVV.

The rearrangement joins TRBV29-1 to TRBJ2-5; 9 bases map to TRBD2. CDR3 length equals 15 residues. Germline trimming cut 5 bases from V and 5 bases from J; bases unmatched to any gene: 12. The germline V gene has CDR1 SQVTM and CDR2 ANQGSEA. CDR3 coding DNA: TGCAGCGTTATGGTTGGCGGGGGGGCCTGGGAGACCCAGTACTTC. This codes for CSVMVGGGAWETQYF. Based on the CDR3 plus reference TRBV29-1 and TRBJ2-5, the full variable domain is SAVISQKPSRDICQRGTSLTIQCQVDSQVTMMFWYRQQPGQSLTLIATANQGSEATYESGFVIDKFPISRPNLTFSTLTVSNMSPEDSSIYLCSVMVGGGAWETQYFGPGTRLLVL.

This sequence joins TRBV4-3 and TRBJ2-3, with 8 bases that match TRBD2. The CDR3 loop spans 17 amino acids. The germline CDR1 and CDR2 sequences are LGHNA and YSLEER. Trimming at V came to 0 bases and at J to 2 bases, leaving 7 bases not matched to a gene. CDR3: CASSQDVAGGNTDTQYF. In nucleotides, the CDR3 is TGCGCCAGCAGCCAAGATGTGGCGGGGGGCAACACAGATACGCAGTATTTT.

The CDR3 DNA reads TGTGCCAGCCTCGCGCTCAGGGAGGCGAACACTGAAGCTTTCTTT. The encoded protein is CASLALREANTEAFF. The rearrangement joins TRBV6-1 to TRBJ1-1, with TRBD1 as a possible D gene (5 bases). Germline-derived CDR1 and CDR2 are MNHNS and SASEGT. The V end was cut by 8 bases, the J end by 1 base, with 17 bases between. CDR3 length equals 15 residues.

J is TRBJ1-4 and V is TRBV6-6; no reliable D call. Germline lookup yields CDR1 MNHNY and CDR2 SVGAGI (reference sequence). The CDR3 is 14 residues long. Trimming cost V 6 bases and J 8 bases, with 16 bases left between them. The CDR3 loop reads CASRGSGRLEKLFF. CDR3 in DNA: TGTGCCAGCAGGGGCTCTGGGAGGTTGGAAAAACTGTTTTTT.

The chain employs TRBV10-3 and TRBJ2-7; a weak D match, TRBD1 (5 bases). This CDR3 has 12 amino acids. Germline CDR1 reads ENHRY; CDR2 reads SYGVKD. V lost 4 bases and J lost 7, with 11 bases in between. The CDR3 sequence: CAISAGPGEQYF. The CDR3 region has the DNA TGTGCCATCAGTGCAGGGCCGGGTGAGCAGTACTTC.

This chain links TRBV6-6 with TRBJ1-5; TRBD1 matches 7 bases. The CDR3 runs 14 residues. CDR1 is MNHNY, CDR2 SVGAGI, per germline (reference sequence). Germline trimming cut 6 bases from V and 4 bases from J; bases unmatched to any gene: 6. CDR3 sequence reads: CASRKKQGNQPQHF. The DNA for the CDR3 is TGTGCCAGCAGGAAAAAACAGGGGAATCAGCCCCAGCATTTT.

This clone has just a few counts. The V call is TRBV5-4, the J call TRBJ2-1, with 7 bases identical to TRBD2. The CDR3 contains 18 residues. After removal of 4 bases from V and 2 bases from J, the junction contained 15 bases not matched to a gene. The germline V gene encodes CDR1 SGHNT and CDR2 YYREEE (reference sequence). The CDR3: CASSPRVGPSGTYNEQFF. CDR3 sequence (DNA): TGTGCCAGCAGCCCCCGAGTGGGTCCTAGCGGAACCTACAATGAGCAGTTCTTC.

This clone was seen more than once but under ten times. The chain links TRBV9 to TRBJ2-5; 8 bases fit TRBD2. The CDR3 is 15 amino acids. Germline V gives CDR1 SGDLS, CDR2 YYNGEE. Germline trimming cut 0 bases from V and 5 bases from J; bases unmatched to any gene: 6. CDR3 DNA sequence: TGTGCCAGCAGCGTAGCGGGGGGGCTTTTGGAGACCCAGTACTTC. This gives the protein CASSVAGGLLETQYF.

The chain employs TRBV27 and TRBJ1-2; D is undetermined. Deletions cut 3 bases from V and 0 bases from J, with 11 bases between. This CDR3 contains 15 residues. CDR1 and CDR2 from the germline V gene are MNHEY and SMNVEV (reference sequence). The CDR3: CASSLRIGSNYGYTF. The CDR3 nucleotides are TGTGCCAGCAGTTTGAGGATCGGATCTAACTATGGCTACACCTTC.

The chain is built from TRBV7-9 and TRBJ2-5, with 7 nucleotides matching TRBD1. The J call may be mistaken, given a closer DNA end match to TRBJ2-7. CDR1 SEHNR and CDR2 FQNEAQ come from the germline V gene (reference sequence). The CDR3 runs 16 residues. The CDR3 reads CASSLAGGQRTREQYF. CDR3 in DNA: TGTGCCAGCAGCTTAGCTGGGGGACAGAGGACACGCGAGCAGTACTTC.

The V call is TRBV28, the J call TRBJ2-2, with TRBD1 as a possible D gene (6 bases). Germline-derived CDR1 and CDR2 are MDHEN and SYDVKM. The V end lost 6 bases, the J end lost 8 bases, and 19 bases lay between the germline ends. The CDR3 covers 15 residues. CDR3 residues: CASRTAGQRTGELFF. The CDR3 bases are TGTGCCAGCAGAACCGCCGGACAGAGAACGGGGGAGCTGTTTTTT. The whole variable domain, filled in from reference TRBV28 and TRBJ2-2, reads DVKVTQSSRYLVKRTGEKVFLECVQDMDHENMFWYRQDPGLGLRLIYFSYDVKMKEKGDIPEGYSVSREKKERFSLILESASTNQTSMYLCASRTAGQRTGELFFGEGSRLTVL.

The chain uses TRBV18 and TRBJ1-2; D is possibly TRBD1 (5 bases). Germline V gene data show CDR1 as KGHSH and CDR2 as LQKENI. The CDR3 covers 13 residues. V gave up 1 base and J gave up 3 bases, with 6 bases separating them. CDR3 DNA: TGTGCCAGCTCACCACAGGGGTACTATGGCTACACCTTC. As protein: CASSPQGYYGYTF.

The chain combines TRBV19 with TRBJ2-7; 9 bases fit TRBD1. V lost 3 bases, J lost 4 bases, and 10 bases stayed unmatched. Germline V gene data show CDR1 as LNHDA and CDR2 as SQIVND (reference sequence). This CDR3 spans 16 amino acids. The CDR3 DNA reads as TGTGCCAGTAGTATCCGACAGGGGGGTCCGATGTACGAGCAGTACTTC. Amino acids: CASSIRQGGPMYEQYF.

This chain links TRBV18 with TRBJ1-1, with D possibly TRBD1 on 5 matching bases. Trimming shortened V by 1 base and J by 1 base, and 10 bases separated the two germline ends. CDR3 length: 15 amino acids. The germline V gene has CDR1 KGHSH and CDR2 LQKENI. The CDR3 DNA follows: TGTGCCAGCTCACCACGGGGCAGGGCGAACACTGAAGCTTTCTTT. This encodes CASSPRGRANTEAFF.

This clone showed up just a few times. This chain joins TRBV27 and TRBJ2-2; D perhaps matches TRBD2 (6 bases). Trimming removed 5 bases from V and 2 bases from J, with 15 bases in between. CDR1 and CDR2 (germline): MNHEY, SMNVEV (reference sequence). The CDR3 consists of 16 residues. The CDR3: CASSQPGLLNTGELFF. The CDR3 DNA is TGTGCCAGCAGTCAACCGGGACTTTTAAACACCGGGGAGCTGTTTTTT.

The V call is TRBV9, the J call TRBJ2-7; D perhaps matches TRBD2 (6 bases). The CDR3 runs 14 residues. CDR1 is SGDLS, CDR2 YYNGEE, per germline. Trimming removed 2 bases from V and 4 bases from J, with 13 bases in between. For the CDR3, the DNA is TGTGCCAGCAGCGTCCGGGACTCCCCATACGAGCAGTACTTC. It codes for CASSVRDSPYEQYF.

The chain employs TRBV4-1 and TRBJ2-5; D is unresolved. The germline CDR1 and CDR2 sequences are MGHRA and YSYEKL. Trimming left V 0 bases short and J 4 bases short, with 6 bases between. The CDR3 loop spans 13 amino acids. CDR3 amino acids: CASSQDFGETQYF. Here the CDR3 DNA reads TGCGCCAGCAGCCAAGATTTCGGAGAGACCCAGTACTTC.

The chain joins TRBV19 to TRBJ2-2; 8 bases agree with TRBD1. Germline values: CDR1 LNHDA, CDR2 SQIVND (reference sequence). Losses at the gene ends were 6 bases for V and 7 bases for J; bases not matched to a gene: 13. This CDR3 has 16 residues. CDR3 region: CASRSQGAISSGELFF. The DNA of the CDR3 is TGTGCCAGTAGGAGCCAGGGGGCGATTTCAAGCGGGGAGCTGTTTTTT.